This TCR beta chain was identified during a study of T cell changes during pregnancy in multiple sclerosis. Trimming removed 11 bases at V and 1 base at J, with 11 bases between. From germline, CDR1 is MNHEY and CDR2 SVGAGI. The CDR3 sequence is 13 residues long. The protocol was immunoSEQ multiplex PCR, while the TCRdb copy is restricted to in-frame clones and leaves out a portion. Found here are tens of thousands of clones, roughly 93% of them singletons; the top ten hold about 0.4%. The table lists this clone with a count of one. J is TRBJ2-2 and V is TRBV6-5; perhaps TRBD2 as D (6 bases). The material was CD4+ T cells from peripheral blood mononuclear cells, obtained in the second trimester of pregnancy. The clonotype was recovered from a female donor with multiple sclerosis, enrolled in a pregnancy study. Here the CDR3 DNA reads TGTGCCTGCGCCGGGGGGAACACCGGGGAGCTGTTTTTT. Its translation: CACAGGNTGELFF.